The clone carrying this T cell receptor (beta chain) was found once. As yet, its antigen is unknown. Its ends do not fully match the called genes, so a read error is possible. PCR was performed a second time for about 6 to 11 cycles using a sample-barcoded 5' primer and a J-beta primer mix. Every cDNA was tagged by a template-switch adaptor with 12 random nucleotides. Each of the samples gave a minimum of 2.5 million paired-end reads that contained CDR3. In TCRdb, the 5' RACE reads were re-called with MiXCR into one record per CDR3 protein. The repertoire holds some 1.8 million distinct CDR3 sequences, with approximately 40% as singletons. The CDR3 consists of 15 residues. CDR1 and CDR2 (germline): SGDLS, YYNGEE. These data belong to a study of blood T cells in healthy people across ages. Every sample gave at least 5 micrograms of total RNA when it was extracted. Broader study findings: When one million T cells were used, diversity estimates were thought to be underestimates.

The clonotype originates from a human donor in good health. The material sequenced was blood. This chain uses TRBV9 with TRBJ2-7; 7 bases line up with TRBD1. DNA of the CDR3: TGTGCCGGCAGCGACGACAGGGTAGGATCCTACGAGCAGTACTTC. Protein: CAGSDDRVGSYEQYF.